The clone carrying this T cell receptor beta chain was counted many times. Antigen specificity is unknown. The data belong to a study of CD8 T cells in ankylosing spondylitis. General study findings and limits: Made up of about eight highly homologous variants, a TCR beta motif appeared characteristic of ankylosing spondylitis blood.

Germline CDR1 is MNHEY and CDR2 is SVGAGI. This CDR3 has 14 amino acids. V was pared by 0 bases and J by 3 bases, with 8 bases between. Preparation of TCR beta libraries was done by quantitative 5'-RACE with molecular barcodes. One entry per CDR3 protein, called by TCRdb with MiXCR from the 5' RACE reads. This sample yields approximately 150,000 distinct CDR3 sequences, of which around 43% are seen a single time; approximately 16% belongs to the top ten. This chain uses TRBV6-5 with TRBJ1-2, with unresolved D. This sequence was found in a male donor with ankylosing spondylitis. Input material: synovial fluid, either unsorted or a sorted T cell fraction (not recorded which). In nucleotides, the CDR3 is TGTGCCAGCAGTTACTCGAGCCCTTACTATGGCTACACCTTC. Protein: CASSYSSPYYGYTF.